These T cell receptor beta chains were read from a single sample in a study of T cell responses to AZD1222 COVID-19 vaccine. TCRdb keeps only in-frame clones here, not all; method: immunoSEQ multiplex PCR. The sample yields roughly 120,000 clones, about nine tenths seen once. Sequences were derived from peripheral blood, sampled 28 days after the second AZD1222 dose. Every receptor here comes from an adult who received the AZD1222 COVID-19 vaccine. Both conserved end residues are part of each CDR3. D genes are given only for firm matches. Rows may omit the clone size; those that give it use once, few, many or a size class.

J	length	size	D	V	CDR3	DNA
TRBJ2-1	15	.	.	TRBV7-9	CASSPRGHQNNEQFF	TGTGCCAGCAGCCCTCGTGGACACCAGAACAATGAGCAGTTCTTC
TRBJ1-1	15	.	.	TRBV9	CASSVAPHQATEAFF	TGTGCCAGCAGCGTAGCCCCCCACCAGGCCACTGAAGCTTTCTTT
TRBJ1-1	14	.	TRBD1	TRBV10-1	CASSELAGGTEAFF	TGCGCCAGCAGTGAGTTGGCAGGGGGTACTGAAGCTTTCTTT
TRBJ2-6	14	.	.	TRBV2	CASSTGSGANVLTF	TGTGCCAGCAGTACAGGGTCTGGGGCCAACGTCCTGACTTTC
TRBJ2-7	12	.	.	TRBV29-1	CSVGGQPYEQYF	TGCAGCGTTGGTGGACAGCCCTACGAGCAGTACTTC
TRBJ1-2	17	.	TRBD1	TRBV28	CASSIGGTGITIGGYTF	TGTGCCAGCAGTATAGGGGGGACAGGGATAACTATAGGTGGCTACACCTTC
TRBJ2-1	17	few	TRBD2	TRBV6-2/TRBV6-3	CASSYSPAGGLYNEQFF	TGTGCCAGCAGTTACTCCCCCGCGGGGGGACTATACAATGAGCAGTTCTTC
TRBJ2-2	14	.	.	TRBV28	CASRRTDRTGELFF	TGTGCCAGCAGGCGTACGGACCGTACCGGGGAGCTGTTTTTT
TRBJ2-7	12	.	TRBD1	TRBV6-2/TRBV6-3	CASSFNQGVGLF	TGTGCCAGCAGTTTTAATCAGGGGGTCGGCCTCTTC
TRBJ1-1	16	.	TRBD1	TRBV5-6	CASSSLQGAGNTEAFF	TGTGCCAGCAGCTCCTTACAGGGGGCCGGGAACACTGAAGCTTTCTTT
TRBJ1-1	15	.	TRBD1	TRBV9	CASSVEVGGTTEAFF	TGTGCCAGCAGCGTAGAGGTAGGGGGCACCACTGAAGCTTTCTTT
TRBJ2-2	13	.	TRBD1	TRBV27	CASSLQGTGELFF	TGTGCCAGCAGTCTACAGGGGACCGGGGAGCTGTTTTTT
TRBJ1-4	15	.	.	TRBV4-1	CASSQERTVNEKLFF	TGCGCCAGCAGCCAAGAAAGGACAGTGAATGAAAAACTGTTTTTT
TRBJ1-4	16	.	.	TRBV6-1	CASSETSGYGREKLFF	TGTGCCAGCAGTGAAACATCTGGGTACGGAAGGGAAAAACTGTTTTTT
TRBJ2-3	16	.	.	TRBV24-1	CATSDPEGGVSDTQYF	TGTGCCACCAGTGATCCCGAGGGGGGTGTATCAGATACGCAGTATTTT
TRBJ1-4	14	.	TRBD1	TRBV7-2	CASSLQGGDEKLFF	TGTGCCAGCAGCTTACAGGGGGGCGATGAAAAACTGTTTTTT
TRBJ1-3	17	.	TRBD1	TRBV7-8	CASSLATGASSGNTIYF	TGTGCCAGCAGCTTAGCCACAGGGGCTAGCTCTGGAAACACCATATATTTT
TRBJ1-3	14	.	.	TRBV10-3	CAISGTISGNTIYF	TGTGCCATCAGTGGGACGATCTCTGGAAACACCATATATTTT
TRBJ1-4	16	.	TRBD1	TRBV2	CASSEGYGTGFEKLFF	TGTGCCAGCAGTGAAGGTTACGGGACAGGGTTTGAAAAACTGTTTTTT
TRBJ1-5	16	.	.	TRBV3-1/TRBV3-2	CASTHYLTLSNQPQHF	TGTGCCAGCACCCACTACCTGACACTGAGCAATCAGCCCCAGCATTTT
TRBJ1-1	13	.	.	TRBV7-9	CASMAGLYTEAFF	TGTGCCAGCATGGCAGGGTTATACACTGAAGCTTTCTTT
TRBJ2-1	13	.	.	TRBV10-3	CAISESGYNEQFF	TGTGCCATCAGTGAGTCTGGTTACAATGAGCAGTTCTTC
TRBJ1-6	17	once	.	TRBV3-1/TRBV3-2	CASSQGFFGSYNSPLHF	TGTGCCAGCAGCCAAGGGTTCTTCGGGTCCTATAATTCACCCCTCCACTTT
TRBJ1-6	14	.	.	TRBV27	CASSSGRGGSPLHF	TGTGCCAGCAGTTCAGGCAGGGGTGGATCACCCCTCCACTTT
TRBJ2-1	16	.	TRBD2	TRBV9	CASSVGRGITYNEQFF	TGTGCCAGCAGCGTAGGGCGGGGGATAACCTACAATGAGCAGTTCTTC
TRBJ1-4	16	.	.	TRBV19	CASSIGRKTANEKLFF	TGTGCCAGTAGTATCGGTCGGAAAACAGCAAATGAAAAACTGTTTTTT
TRBJ2-2	16	.	TRBD1	TRBV19	CASRDRTGSPPGELFF	TGTGCCAGTAGAGATCGGACAGGGTCCCCGCCCGGGGAGCTGTTTTTT
TRBJ2-6	16	few	.	TRBV11-3	CASSLGDSSGANVLTF	TGTGCCAGCAGCTTGGGAGACAGCTCTGGGGCCAACGTCCTGACTTTC
TRBJ2-1	14	once	.	TRBV5-1	CASNRDRLHNEQFF	TGCGCCAGCAACAGAGACAGGCTTCACAATGAGCAGTTCTTC
TRBJ2-1	13	.	.	TRBV15	CATSRDPYNEQFF	TGTGCCACCAGCAGAGATCCCTACAATGAGCAGTTCTTC